This T cell receptor beta chain was captured by sequencing in a study of cytomegalovirus exposure and HLA in healthy donors. It was healthy bone marrow donors who served as donors. Study-level findings and limits: From TCR beta sequences, most subjects' HLA-A and HLA-B alleles were reportedly predicted accurately.

With respect to this clone: Its antigen is unknown.

This PCR relied on a set of 60 Vbeta primers and 13 Jbeta primers. Authors' analysis steps: Later, tens of millions of unique TCR beta chains were counted in an analysis, and some 11 million of them were shared. TCRdb keeps only in-frame clones here, not all; method: immunoSEQ multiplex PCR. Clone size and the V and J calls come from that table; the DNA yielded D and trimming. In the table there are 160,000 or so clones, over 80% of which are singletons. The sample comprised PBMCs. The sequence came from a man aged 50 or older in good health and CMV-seropositive.

The CDR3 DNA reads TGTGCCAGTAGTCTCGGGGGGCTTCGAAGCACCGGGGAGCTGTTTTTT. Protein sequence: CASSLGGLRSTGELFF. The chain is built from TRBV19 and TRBJ2-2, with a tentative D call TRBD2 (7 bases). Per the germline V gene, CDR1 is LNHDA and CDR2 is SQIVND (reference sequence). Trimming pared 5 bases from V and 4 bases from J, leaving 17 bases between. The CDR3 sequence is 16 residues long.